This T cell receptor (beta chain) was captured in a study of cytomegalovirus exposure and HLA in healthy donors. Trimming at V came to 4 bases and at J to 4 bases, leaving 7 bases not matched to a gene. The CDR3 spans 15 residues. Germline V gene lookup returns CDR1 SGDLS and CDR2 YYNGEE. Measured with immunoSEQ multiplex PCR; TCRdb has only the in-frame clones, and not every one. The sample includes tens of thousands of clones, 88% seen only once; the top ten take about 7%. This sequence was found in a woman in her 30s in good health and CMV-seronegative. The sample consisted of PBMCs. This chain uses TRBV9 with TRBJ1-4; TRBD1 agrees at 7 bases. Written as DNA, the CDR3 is TGTGCCAGCAGCATTCAGGACAGGAATAATGAAAAACTGTTTTTT. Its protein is CASSIQDRNNEKLFF.